These T cell receptor beta chains were read from a single sample in a study of blood T cell repertoires in COVID-19. Profiling relied on immunoSEQ multiplex PCR, and the TCRdb table lists in-frame clones only, not all of them. The table lists hundreds of thousands of clones, 80% to 90% of them singletons. Specimen: peripheral blood. Receptors originate from a man in his sixties who had recovered from COVID-19. CDR3s include the opening cysteine and the closing phenylalanine or tryptophan. A D gene is named only where the DNA matches it firmly. Expanded clones get a size class; other rows say once, few or many, or leave the size out.

j_call: TRBJ1-4
clone_size: .
d_call: .
v_call: TRBV29-1
cdr3_length: 14
cdr3_nt: TGCAGCGTCGCCCTTACTACGGAGGGCGAAAAACTGTTTTTT
cdr3_aa: CSVALTTEGEKLFF

j_call: TRBJ1-1
clone_size: .
d_call: .
v_call: TRBV5-1
cdr3_length: 14
cdr3_nt: TGCGCCAGCAGCTTGCAGGGAAGGTCCGAATCCGGTTTCTTT
cdr3_aa: CASSLQGRSESGFF

j_call: TRBJ2-1
clone_size: .
d_call: TRBD2
v_call: TRBV7-3
cdr3_length: 19
cdr3_nt: TGTGCCAGCAGCCCCGGCGATAGACTAGCGGGGGGCCGGGGTGATGAGCAGTTCTTC
cdr3_aa: CASSPGDRLAGGRGDEQFF

j_call: TRBJ1-5
clone_size: .
d_call: .
v_call: TRBV25-1
cdr3_length: 15
cdr3_nt: TGTGCCAGCAGTGATGTCGGGGGGAACAATCAGCCCCAGCATTTT
cdr3_aa: CASSDVGGNNQPQHF

j_call: TRBJ1-1
clone_size: .
d_call: .
v_call: TRBV7-8
cdr3_length: 16
cdr3_nt: TGTGCCAGCAGCCCCGGACAGTTGGCGGGTGGGACTGAAGCTTTCTTT
cdr3_aa: CASSPGQLAGGTEAFF

j_call: TRBJ2-7
clone_size: .
d_call: .
v_call: TRBV6-5
cdr3_length: 15
cdr3_nt: TGTGCCAGCACTCCTGGACAGCCTATCAACTACGAGCAGTACTTC
cdr3_aa: CASTPGQPINYEQYF

j_call: TRBJ1-1
clone_size: .
d_call: .
v_call: TRBV7-2
cdr3_length: 15
cdr3_nt: TGTGCCAGCAGCCGGGAGGGGGATTCTTCGATGGGAGCTTTCTTT
cdr3_aa: CASSREGDSSMGAFF

j_call: TRBJ1-1
clone_size: .
d_call: .
v_call: TRBV7-8
cdr3_length: 19
cdr3_nt: TGTGCCAGCAGCTTATCCTCTACCACCAACCTCGGGGGGAACACTGAAGCTTTCTTT
cdr3_aa: CASSLSSTTNLGGNTEAFF

j_call: TRBJ1-2
clone_size: .
d_call: TRBD1
v_call: TRBV2
cdr3_length: 14
cdr3_nt: TGTGCCAGCAGCTCGACAGGGGGCGCGTATGGCTACACCTTC
cdr3_aa: CASSSTGGAYGYTF

j_call: TRBJ1-2
clone_size: .
d_call: .
v_call: TRBV19
cdr3_length: 14
cdr3_nt: TGTGCCAGTTCCTCCCCGGGAGGGGCGATAGGCTACACCTTC
cdr3_aa: CASSSPGGAIGYTF

j_call: TRBJ1-6
clone_size: .
d_call: .
v_call: TRBV5-1
cdr3_length: 14
cdr3_nt: TGCGCCAGCAGCTTAGGACAGACCAATTCACCCCTCCACTTT
cdr3_aa: CASSLGQTNSPLHF

j_call: TRBJ1-4
clone_size: .
d_call: .
v_call: TRBV12-3/TRBV12-4
cdr3_length: 13
cdr3_nt: TGTGCCAGCAGTTCTTCCTTTGTTGAAAAACTGTTTTTT
cdr3_aa: CASSSSFVEKLFF

j_call: TRBJ1-3
clone_size: few
d_call: .
v_call: TRBV6-5
cdr3_length: 16
cdr3_nt: TGTGCCAGCAGTTACTCAAGGGGACTCGTCGGAAACACCATATATTTT
cdr3_aa: CASSYSRGLVGNTIYF

j_call: TRBJ2-1
clone_size: .
d_call: TRBD2
v_call: TRBV19
cdr3_length: 16
cdr3_nt: TGTGCCAGTAGTACCTTAGCGGGGGGGGCCTACAATGAGCAGTTCTTC
cdr3_aa: CASSTLAGGAYNEQFF

j_call: TRBJ2-7
clone_size: .
d_call: TRBD2
v_call: TRBV27
cdr3_length: 16
cdr3_nt: TGTGCCAGCAGTTTGTATTGGACTAGCGGATCCTACGAGCAGTACTTC
cdr3_aa: CASSLYWTSGSYEQYF

j_call: TRBJ2-7
clone_size: .
d_call: TRBD1
v_call: TRBV5-6
cdr3_length: 15
cdr3_nt: TGTGCCAGCAGCATTGGACAGGGGCAATTCCACGAGCAGTACTTC
cdr3_aa: CASSIGQGQFHEQYF

j_call: TRBJ2-1
clone_size: .
d_call: .
v_call: TRBV3-1/TRBV3-2
cdr3_length: 13
cdr3_nt: TGTGCCAGCAGCCAAGCCATGTACAATGAGCAGTTCTTC
cdr3_aa: CASSQAMYNEQFF

j_call: TRBJ2-3
clone_size: .
d_call: TRBD1
v_call: TRBV5-1
cdr3_length: 16
cdr3_nt: TGCGCCAGCAGCGACCCGGGACAGGGGGGGACGGATACGCAGTATTTT
cdr3_aa: CASSDPGQGGTDTQYF

j_call: TRBJ2-7
clone_size: .
d_call: .
v_call: TRBV7-3
cdr3_length: 13
cdr3_nt: TGTGCCAGCAGCCCCCCCGGGGAGGACGAGCAGTACTTC
cdr3_aa: CASSPPGEDEQYF

j_call: TRBJ2-7
clone_size: .
d_call: TRBD1
v_call: TRBV7-2
cdr3_length: 17
cdr3_nt: TGTGCCAGCAGCCCCCGCCCGACAGGGATTGGGGCCTACGAGCAGTACTTC
cdr3_aa: CASSPRPTGIGAYEQYF

j_call: TRBJ2-4
clone_size: .
d_call: TRBD2
v_call: TRBV19
cdr3_length: 18
cdr3_nt: TGTGCCAGTAGTCTTTCTAGCGGGGGGGCAAAAGCCAAAAACATTCAGTACTTC
cdr3_aa: CASSLSSGGAKAKNIQYF

j_call: TRBJ1-2
clone_size: .
d_call: .
v_call: TRBV3-1/TRBV3-2
cdr3_length: 15
cdr3_nt: TGTGCCAGCAGCCAAGAAGGGGTTGAAAGGGGTGGCTACACCTTC
cdr3_aa: CASSQEGVERGGYTF

j_call: TRBJ2-1
clone_size: once
d_call: TRBD2
v_call: TRBV7-2
cdr3_length: 17
cdr3_nt: TGTGCCAGCAGCCCAAAGAGCGGGAGTTACTCCTACAATGAGCAGTTCTTC
cdr3_aa: CASSPKSGSYSYNEQFF

j_call: TRBJ2-5
clone_size: .
d_call: .
v_call: TRBV5-1
cdr3_length: 17
cdr3_nt: TGCGCCAGCAGCGACCCTTCTGGGGGGGCCGGTTGGGAGACCCAGTACTTC
cdr3_aa: CASSDPSGGAGWETQYF

j_call: TRBJ2-5
clone_size: .
d_call: TRBD1
v_call: TRBV19
cdr3_length: 13
cdr3_nt: TGTGCCAGTTCCATACAGGGGCAAGAGACCCAGTACTTC
cdr3_aa: CASSIQGQETQYF

j_call: TRBJ1-2
clone_size: once
d_call: .
v_call: TRBV25-1
cdr3_length: 15
cdr3_nt: TGTGCCAGCAGTGAGCTTTGGAGGGGCCAGGATGGCTACACCTTC
cdr3_aa: CASSELWRGQDGYTF

j_call: TRBJ2-1
clone_size: .
d_call: TRBD2
v_call: TRBV27
cdr3_length: 13
cdr3_nt: TGTGCCAGTAGGGGACTAGCCGCTAATGAGCAGTTCTTC
cdr3_aa: CASRGLAANEQFF

j_call: TRBJ1-1
clone_size: once
d_call: TRBD1
v_call: TRBV3-1/TRBV3-2
cdr3_length: 15
cdr3_nt: TGTGCCAGCAGCCACGGACAGGGGTGGGACACTGAAGCTTTCTTT
cdr3_aa: CASSHGQGWDTEAFF

j_call: TRBJ1-1
clone_size: .
d_call: .
v_call: TRBV7-3
cdr3_length: 13
cdr3_nt: TGTGCCAGCAGCTTAAGTCTGGGGGGTGAAGCTTTCTTT
cdr3_aa: CASSLSLGGEAFF

j_call: TRBJ2-2
clone_size: .
d_call: .
v_call: TRBV21-1
cdr3_length: 18
cdr3_nt: TGTGCCAGCCGGGAGATTGGGACTAGCGGGAGAAGGCACGGGGAGCTGTTTTTT
cdr3_aa: CASREIGTSGRRHGELFF

j_call: TRBJ2-2
clone_size: .
d_call: .
v_call: TRBV11-3
cdr3_length: 14
cdr3_nt: TGTGCCAGCAGCCACCCCAGGAACACCGGGGAGCTGTTTTTT
cdr3_aa: CASSHPRNTGELFF

j_call: TRBJ1-2
clone_size: .
d_call: .
v_call: TRBV7-3
cdr3_length: 13
cdr3_nt: TGTGCCAGCAGCTTCCACCCGAGGGATGGCTACACCTTC
cdr3_aa: CASSFHPRDGYTF

j_call: TRBJ2-1
clone_size: .
d_call: TRBD1
v_call: TRBV7-3
cdr3_length: 15
cdr3_nt: TGTGCCAGCAGCTTAGGGACAGGGTCCTACAATGAGCAGTTCTTC
cdr3_aa: CASSLGTGSYNEQFF

j_call: TRBJ2-1
clone_size: .
d_call: TRBD2
v_call: TRBV5-1
cdr3_length: 14
cdr3_nt: TGCGCCAGCAGCTTTGGGACTAGTCCCGATGAGCAGTTCTTC
cdr3_aa: CASSFGTSPDEQFF